The 27 T cell receptor beta chains reported below all come from one sample, sequenced in a study of persistence of HIV-infected CD4 T cells. Lysates of CMV-infected fibroblasts at around 9.9 ug/mL stimulated these cells. CD40L/CD69 double-negative CD45RO-high memory CD4+ T cells were collected. Antigens of these TCRs are unknown. This was the immunoSEQ version 4 assay in survey mode. Here immunoSEQ multiplex PCR was the method, and the copy in TCRdb shows in-frame clones only, minus some. The data show about 30,000 clones, 82% seen once. Sequencing used CD4+ T cells sorted from PBMCs after 18-hour stimulation, obtained from a patient who received antiretroviral therapy. The receptors derive from an adult man with HIV who was CMV-seropositive.

The chain joins TRBV29-1 to TRBJ2-2; 7 bases fit TRBD1. The CDR3 contains 15 residues. Unmatched junction bases numbered 9, after V lost 4 bases and J lost 4 bases. The germline gives CDR1 SQVTM, CDR2 ANQGSEA. CDR3 sequence reads: CSVVLQGNPTGELFF. Written as DNA, the CDR3 is TGCAGCGTTGTCCTACAGGGGAACCCCACCGGGGAGCTGTTTTTT.

The chain joins TRBV30 to TRBJ1-1, with D tentatively TRBD1 (5 bases). This CDR3 is built from 14 residues. The germline V gene has CDR1 GTSNPN and CDR2 SVGIG (reference sequence). V lost 4 bases and J 5 bases, leaving 17 bases between the germline ends. The CDR3 sequence is CAWKEWGMRTEAFF. The CDR3 DNA reads as TGTGCCTGGAAAGAGTGGGGGATGAGAACTGAAGCTTTCTTT.

The V call is TRBV7-3, the J call TRBJ2-3, with 11 bases fitting TRBD2. The trim removed 5 bases at V and 1 base at J, leaving 5 bases unmatched. Looked up from germline, CDR1 is SGHTA and CDR2 is FQGTGA. The CDR3 has 16 amino acids. The CDR3 DNA follows: TGTGCCAGCAGCCGACAGACTAGCGGGGGCACAGATACGCAGTATTTT. The encoded protein is CASSRQTSGGTDTQYF.

This clone was detected a few times. The chain combines TRBV7-9 with TRBJ2-2, with 8 nucleotides matching TRBD1. The CDR3 has 15 amino acids. The V gene end was trimmed by 5 bases and the J gene end by 5 bases; junction bases not matched to a gene: 7. The germline CDR1 and CDR2 sequences are SEHNR and FQNEAQ (reference sequence). The CDR3, as DNA: TGTGCCAGCAGCCTCCGACAGGGGTTGACCGGGGAGCTGTTTTTT. As protein: CASSLRQGLTGELFF.

This chain joins TRBV10-1 and TRBJ2-1; D is perhaps TRBD2 (5 bases). CDR1 is WNHNN and CDR2 is SYGVQD in the germline V gene (reference sequence). This CDR3 contains 14 residues. Trimming pared 4 bases from V and 7 bases from J, leaving 14 bases between. This chain's CDR3 is CASSAQTTPNEQFF. The CDR3 coding sequence is TGCGCCAGCAGTGCGCAGACTACCCCTAATGAGCAGTTCTTC.

The rearrangement links TRBV28 to TRBJ2-5, with 9 nucleotides matching TRBD2. The length of the CDR3 is 13 residues. In germline, CDR1 is MDHEN, CDR2 SYDVKM. The V gene end was trimmed by 6 bases and the J gene end by 4 bases; junction bases not matched to a gene: 3. In DNA form, the CDR3 reads TGTGCCAGCAGGCGGGGGGGCCGAGAGACCCAGTACTTC. As protein: CASRRGGRETQYF. The entire variable domain, with the rest obtained from reference TRBV28 and TRBJ2-5, is as follows: DVKVTQSSRYLVKRTGEKVFLECVQDMDHENMFWYRQDPGLGLRLIYFSYDVKMKEKGDIPEGYSVSREKKERFSLILESASTNQTSMYLCASRRGGRETQYFGPGTRLLVL.

This sequence joins TRBV3-1 (or the pseudogene TRBV3-2) and TRBJ1-1; 7 bases fit TRBD1. The CDR3 sequence is 15 residues long. Germline V CDR1 and CDR2: LGHDT, YNNKEL (reference sequence). Unmatched junction bases numbered 6, after V lost 4 bases and J lost 1 base. CDR3 sequence reads: CASSRQGQRNTEAFF. CDR3 coding DNA: TGTGCCAGCAGCCGTCAGGGACAGAGGAACACTGAAGCTTTCTTT.

The chain recombines TRBV18 with TRBJ2-7; TRBD2 matches 7 bases. CDR3 length equals 15 residues. After removal of 3 bases from V and 2 bases from J, the junction contained 7 bases not matched to a gene. Germline values: CDR1 KGHSH, CDR2 LQKENI. The CDR3 nucleotides read TGTGCCAGCTCACCGGTTGGGAGGGATGCCTACGAGCAGTACTTC. Protein: CASSPVGRDAYEQYF.

The CDR3 nucleotides are TGTGCCAGCAGCTTAGGGGGACACAATCAGCCCCAGCATTTT. Encoded protein: CASSLGGHNQPQHF. This chain uses TRBV7-9 with TRBJ1-5, with a possible D match to TRBD1 (6 bases). This CDR3 contains 14 residues. Trimming took off 1 base at V and 3 bases at J, with 7 bases between the two ends. Germline V gene data show CDR1 as SEHNR and CDR2 as FQNEAQ (reference sequence).

There are a few counts of this clone. The CDR3 region has the DNA TGTGCCAGCAGCTCCCGAGTAGCGAAAGGTGAGCAGTTCTTC. Translating gives CASSSRVAKGEQFF. V usage is TRBV7-2 and J usage is TRBJ2-1; D perhaps matches TRBD2 (5 bases). This CDR3 comprises 14 residues. Germline V gene data show CDR1 as SGHTA and CDR2 as FQGNSA. Trimming removed 4 bases at V and 9 bases at J, with 16 bases between.

The chain uses TRBV5-4 and TRBJ1-4; 7 bases are a match to TRBD1. The length of the CDR3 is 15 residues. Germline trimming cut 3 bases from V and 1 base from J; bases unmatched to any gene: 3. Germline CDR1 SGHNT, CDR2 YYREEE (reference sequence). For the CDR3, the DNA is TGTGCCAGCAGCTCCAGACAGGGAACTAATGAAAAACTGTTTTTT. This codes for CASSSRQGTNEKLFF.

In its sample, this clone was seen once. J is TRBJ2-7 and V is TRBV6-5; D ambiguous. The CDR3 totals 11 residues. Germline V gives CDR1 MNHEY, CDR2 SVGAGI. V lost 7 bases and J 5 bases, leaving 9 bases between the germline ends. CDR3 in amino acids: CASKRRDEQYF. CDR3 coding DNA: TGTGCCAGCAAGAGGAGAGACGAGCAGTACTTC.

Here the CDR3 DNA reads TGTGCCAGCAGCTTAGCGCCAACAGGGGGCGTTGAGCAGTTCTTC. It specifies CASSLAPTGGVEQFF. The chain is built from TRBV7-2 and TRBJ2-1; 9 bases match TRBD1. Germline CDR1 SGHTA, CDR2 FQGNSA. The CDR3 runs to 15 residues. J lost 9 bases, V lost 0 bases, and 6 bases had no gene match.

This rearrangement joins TRBV21-1 to TRBJ2-1. TRBV21-1 is a pseudogene. The CDR3 covers 11 residues. The CDR3 DNA follows: TGTGCGGACCGTAACCGGAATGAGCAGTTCTTC. It is translated as CADRNRNEQFF.

CDR3: CASSLFHQANTEAFF. DNA for the CDR3: TGTGCCAGCAGCTTGTTTCATCAAGCGAACACTGAAGCTTTCTTT. This sequence joins TRBV5-4 and TRBJ1-1; D unclear. V dropped 1 base and J dropped 1 base, with 11 bases sitting between them. The germline V gene has CDR1 SGHNT and CDR2 YYREEE (reference sequence). The CDR3 is made up of 15 amino acids.

This chain connects TRBV7-2 to TRBJ2-1; a weak D match, TRBD1 (5 bases). This CDR3 is 15 amino acids long. The germline V gene has CDR1 SGHTA and CDR2 FQGNSA. The V and J ends lost 2 bases and 2 bases respectively, with 10 bases between them. The CDR3 DNA reads as TGTGCCAGCAGCTTATCCCAGGGCACCTACAATGAGCAGTTCTTC. It yields the protein CASSLSQGTYNEQFF.

This sequence joins TRBV2 and TRBJ1-1; no reliable D call. Germline V lookup: CDR1 SNHLY, CDR2 FYNNEI. This CDR3 has 13 residues. V was clipped by 4 bases and J by 0 bases, with 6 bases between them. The CDR3 loop reads CASSGLMNTEAFF. DNA of the CDR3: TGTGCCAGCAGTGGTCTAATGAACACTGAAGCTTTCTTT.

The chain joins TRBV14 to TRBJ2-1; D is uncertain. V was cut by 4 bases and J by 8 bases, with 12 bases left in between. This CDR3 comprises 13 residues. Germline values: CDR1 SGHDN, CDR2 FVKESK. CDR3 region: CASSPNGVDEQFF. The CDR3 DNA follows: TGTGCCAGCAGCCCGAATGGGGTGGATGAGCAGTTCTTC.

This clone appeared once. The V gene is TRBV27, the J gene TRBJ1-1, with a possible D match to TRBD1 (6 bases). V lost 8 bases and J 0 bases, leaving 10 bases between the germline ends. Germline V gene sequence: CDR1 MNHEY, CDR2 SMNVEV (reference sequence). The CDR3 extends over 13 amino acids. DNA for the CDR3: TGTGCCAGCGGAGGGGGTTTGAACACTGAAGCTTTCTTT. This gives the protein CASGGGLNTEAFF.

The genes are TRBV7-2 and TRBJ2-1; 7 nucleotides match TRBD2. Trimming cost V 5 bases and J 2 bases; bases outside gene matches: 6. Germline loops: CDR1 SGHTA, CDR2 FQGNSA. CDR3 length equals 15 residues. The CDR3 protein is CASSHRDYAYNEQFF. The CDR3 DNA is TGTGCCAGCAGCCACCGGGACTATGCCTACAATGAGCAGTTCTTC.

V gene TRBV19 combines with J gene TRBJ1-6; tentatively, D is TRBD1 (5 bases). Trimming left V 6 bases short and J 7 bases short, with 13 bases between. This CDR3 has 14 amino acids. Germline V gene data show CDR1 as LNHDA and CDR2 as SQIVND (reference sequence). The CDR3 loop reads CASSVRQNNSPLHF. CDR3 coding DNA: TGTGCCAGTAGCGTTAGACAGAACAATTCACCCCTCCACTTT. Based on the CDR3 plus reference TRBV19 and TRBJ1-6, the full variable domain is DGGITQSPKYLFRKEGQNVTLSCEQNLNHDAMYWYRQDPGQGLRLIYYSQIVNDFQKGDIAEGYSVSREKKESFPLTVTSAQKNPTAFYLCASSVRQNNSPLHFGNGTRLTVT.

This clone was seen just once. This chain uses TRBV29-1 with TRBJ1-2; tentative D call: TRBD1 (5 bases). Trimming left V 4 bases short and J 8 bases short, with 20 bases between. The CDR3 extends over 14 amino acids. The germline V gene has CDR1 SQVTM and CDR2 ANQGSEA. The CDR3 is CSVASAGVAYGYTF. The CDR3 DNA follows: TGCAGCGTTGCAAGCGCGGGGGTCGCCTACGGCTACACCTTC.

The chain is built from TRBV5-6 and TRBJ2-3; 10 positions match TRBD1. V lost 4 bases to trimming and J lost 4 bases; unmatched junction nucleotides: 6. Per germline, CDR1 SGHDT and CDR2 YYEEEE. The CDR3 has 15 residues. CDR3 in amino acids: CASSLGQGKADTQYF. CDR3 bases: TGTGCCAGCAGCCTGGGACAGGGGAAGGCAGATACGCAGTATTTT.

This clone was recorded only once. The chain couples TRBV4-1 to TRBJ2-2; no firm D call. Germline lookup yields CDR1 MGHRA and CDR2 YSYEKL. V gave up 9 bases and J gave up 0 bases, with 11 bases separating them. This CDR3 is built from 14 residues. The CDR3 loop reads CASTVDPNTGELFF. The DNA of the CDR3 is TGCGCCAGTACAGTTGACCCGAACACCGGGGAGCTGTTTTTT.

The V call is TRBV7-2, the J call TRBJ2-1; TRBD1 aligns across 8 bases. This CDR3 has 15 amino acids. The V gene's germline CDR1 is SGHTA and CDR2 FQGNSA. V trimming: 1 base; J trimming: 8 bases; junction bases outside the gene matches: 7. In DNA form, the CDR3 reads TGTGCCAGCAGCTTAGTCTGGACAGGGTTTCATGAGCAGTTCTTC. Translating gives CASSLVWTGFHEQFF.

J is TRBJ2-2 and V is TRBV7-9; 11 bases agree with TRBD1. This CDR3 is built from 16 residues. The germline gives CDR1 SEHNR, CDR2 FQNEAQ (reference sequence). The V gene end was trimmed by 5 bases and the J gene end by 6 bases; junction bases not matched to a gene: 8. CDR3 bases: TGTGCCAGCAGCCCGCGGACAGGGGGCCTAGCCGGGGAGCTGTTTTTT. Protein: CASSPRTGGLAGELFF.

V is TRBV4-3 and J is TRBJ1-2; D is perhaps TRBD1 (5 bases). Trimming cost V 0 bases and J 0 bases, with 8 bases left between them. Per germline, CDR1 LGHNA and CDR2 YSLEER. This CDR3 is built from 15 residues. The CDR3 DNA is TGCGCCAGCAGCCAAGACCGGGACTCTAACTATGGCTACACCTTC. Translating it yields CASSQDRDSNYGYTF.